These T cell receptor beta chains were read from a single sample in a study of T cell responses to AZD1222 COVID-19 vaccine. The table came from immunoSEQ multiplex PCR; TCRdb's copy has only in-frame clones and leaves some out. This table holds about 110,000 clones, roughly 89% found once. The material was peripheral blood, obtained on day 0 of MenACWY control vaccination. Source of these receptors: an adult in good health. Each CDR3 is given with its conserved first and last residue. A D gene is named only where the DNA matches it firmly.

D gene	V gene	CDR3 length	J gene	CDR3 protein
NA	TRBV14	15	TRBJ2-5	CASSQGGPNQETQYF
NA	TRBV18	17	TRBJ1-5	CASSSMVIRNSNQPQHF
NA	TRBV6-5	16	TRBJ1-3	CASSYSYLGSGNTIYF
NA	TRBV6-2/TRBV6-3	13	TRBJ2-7	CASSRGFGYEQYF
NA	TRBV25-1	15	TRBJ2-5	CASSRNTNFQETQYF
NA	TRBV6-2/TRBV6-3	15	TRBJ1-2	CASSPSGGFNYGYTF
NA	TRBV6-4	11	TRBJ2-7	CASSYRYEQYF
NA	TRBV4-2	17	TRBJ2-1	CASSPRSETLAYNEQFF
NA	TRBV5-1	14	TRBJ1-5	CASSLESDGQPQHF
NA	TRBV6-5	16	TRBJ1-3	CASSYSSSSSGNTIYF
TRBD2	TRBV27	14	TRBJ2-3	CASSTRGGTDTQYF
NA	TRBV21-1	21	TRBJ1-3	CASSATGRDRPLLSSGNTIYF
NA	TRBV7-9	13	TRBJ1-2	CASSLGGSTGYTF
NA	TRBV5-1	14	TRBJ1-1	CASSLVGGDTEAFF
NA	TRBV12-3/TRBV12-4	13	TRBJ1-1	CASSLGQGPEAFF
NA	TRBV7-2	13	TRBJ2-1	CASSSPGWREQFF
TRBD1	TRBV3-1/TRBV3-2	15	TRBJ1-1	CASSQENQGVPEAFF
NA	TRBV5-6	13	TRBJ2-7	CASSPRVGREQYF
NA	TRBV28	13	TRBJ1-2	CASAAQWSYGYTF
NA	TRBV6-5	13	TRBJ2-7	CASSTGFSYEQYF
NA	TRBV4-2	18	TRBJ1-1	CASSQGPKLEGRNTEAFF
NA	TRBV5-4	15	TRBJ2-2	CASNLDNSGTGELFF
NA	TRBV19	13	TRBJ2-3	CASSRLSTDTQYF
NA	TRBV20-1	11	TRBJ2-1	CSATKAGEQFF